This passage covers 19 T cell receptor beta chains from one sample sequenced in a study of blood T cell repertoires in COVID-19. Repertoires were generated with immunoSEQ multiplex PCR, while TCRdb's copy carries only in-frame clones and drops some. The sample records 100,000 or so clones, 85% being singletons. Specimen: peripheral blood. The source is a man aged 55-75 years with acute or convalescent COVID-19.

The V call is TRBV4-3, the J call TRBJ2-3, with 7 bases aligning to TRBD2. Germline V gene sequence: CDR1 LGHNA, CDR2 YSLEER. The junction had 6 bases not matched to a gene; V was cut back by 2 bases and J by 7 bases. This CDR3 spans 14 amino acids. CDR3 in amino acids: CASSQPREGHTQYF. The CDR3 DNA reads as TGCGCCAGCAGCCAACCAAGGGAGGGGCATACGCAGTATTTT.

This clone was counted only a few times. This sequence joins TRBV6-5 and TRBJ1-1; the D is unclear. The CDR3 is 14 amino acids. Germline CDR1 is MNHEY and CDR2 is SVGAGI. Trimming shortened V by 7 bases and J by 0 bases, and 12 bases separated the two germline ends. CDR3 sequence: CASTKRALNTEAFF. In nucleotides, the CDR3 is TGTGCCAGCACAAAGCGAGCGTTGAACACTGAAGCTTTCTTT.

The genes are TRBV5-1 and TRBJ2-3; TRBD1 matches 10 bases. The CDR3 consists of 16 residues. After removal of 1 base from V and 6 bases from J, the junction contained 8 bases not matched to a gene. Germline lookup yields CDR1 SGHRS and CDR2 YFSETQ. CDR3 amino acids: CASSLTGTGVQDTQYF. CDR3 nucleotides: TGCGCCAGCAGCTTGACCGGGACAGGGGTGCAGGATACGCAGTATTTT.

This chain links TRBV12-3 or TRBV12-4 with TRBJ2-1, with D possibly being TRBD1 (5 bases). The CDR3 spans 13 residues. V was cut by 2 bases and J by 9 bases, with 11 bases left in between. The CDR3 nucleotides read TGTGCCAGCAGTTTAAGCAGGGTGGGTGAGCAGTTCTTC. Its protein is CASSLSRVGEQFF.

The CDR3 DNA reads as TGCGCCAGCAGTGAGCCGTCACTAGCGGGAGGACCCACCGGGGAGCTGTTTTTT. Residues: CASSEPSLAGGPTGELFF. The chain couples TRBV10-1 to TRBJ2-2; 12 nucleotides agree with TRBD2. The trim removed 2 bases at V and 4 bases at J, leaving 8 bases unmatched. Germline CDR1 is WNHNN and CDR2 is SYGVQD (reference sequence). The length of the CDR3 is 18 residues.

The chain recombines TRBV5-1 with TRBJ2-3; perhaps TRBD2 as D (6 bases). Germline CDR1 SGHRS, CDR2 YFSETQ. V lost 7 bases and J lost 1, with 13 bases in between. The CDR3 totals 14 residues. CDR3 in DNA: TGCGCCAGCTGGCTAGCGAGTCGCACAGATACGCAGTATTTT. Translated: CASWLASRTDTQYF.

The chain joins TRBV19 to TRBJ1-2; the D is unclear. The length of the CDR3 is 13 residues. Germline-derived CDR1 and CDR2 are LNHDA and SQIVND (reference sequence). V lost 7 bases and J 3 bases, leaving 12 bases between the germline ends. CDR3 protein: CASTSGRHYGYTF. As DNA, the CDR3 is TGTGCCAGTACTAGCGGTCGACACTATGGCTACACCTTC.

Only one count was recorded for this clone. The V call is TRBV4-3, the J call TRBJ2-1; 11 bases align to TRBD2. V was clipped by 0 bases and J by 9 bases; unmatched bases: 7. Germline V lookup: CDR1 LGHNA, CDR2 YSLEER. This CDR3 has 16 residues. CDR3 loop: CASSQEASGGWGEQFF. The DNA of the CDR3 is TGCGCCAGCAGCCAAGAGGCTAGCGGGGGGTGGGGTGAGCAGTTCTTC.

The chain couples TRBV19 to TRBJ1-5; D may be TRBD1 (6 bases). Trimming stripped 4 bases from V and 3 bases from J, with 10 bases between. CDR3 size: 14 residues. The germline V gene has CDR1 LNHDA and CDR2 SQIVND (reference sequence). CDR3 region: CASSTDRLNQPQHF. The CDR3 region has the DNA TGTGCCAGTAGTACTGACAGGCTCAATCAGCCCCAGCATTTT.

The chain carries TRBV29-1 and TRBJ2-7, with D unclear. The germline V gene has CDR1 SQVTM and CDR2 ANQGSEA. Trimming cost V 4 bases and J 4 bases, with 11 bases left between them. The CDR3 contains 12 residues. The CDR3 spells CSVGLSQYEQYF. Written as DNA, the CDR3 is TGCAGCGTTGGACTCTCCCAATACGAGCAGTACTTC.

V is TRBV13 and J is TRBJ2-3; a possible D gene is TRBD2 (6 bases). The CDR3 sequence is 13 residues long. The germline V gene encodes CDR1 PRHDT and CDR2 FYEKMQ (reference sequence). V was shortened by 4 bases and J by 4 bases, with 9 bases between the two germline ends. The CDR3 here is CASSSLAADTQYF. In DNA form, the CDR3 reads TGTGCCAGCAGCTCACTAGCCGCAGATACGCAGTATTTT.

The V and J genes are TRBV29-1 and TRBJ2-7; 9 nucleotides agree with TRBD1. V was clipped by 6 bases and J by 5 bases; unmatched bases: 8. The length of the CDR3 is 13 residues. Germline values: CDR1 SQVTM, CDR2 ANQGSEA. The CDR3 protein is CSVQQGALNEQYF. In DNA form, the CDR3 reads TGCAGCGTCCAACAGGGGGCACTTAACGAGCAGTACTTC.

The chain combines TRBV29-1 with TRBJ1-1, with TRBD1 identical over 10 bases. Unmatched junction bases numbered 2, after V lost 6 bases and J lost 1 base. The CDR3 covers 13 residues. Germline CDR1 reads SQVTM; CDR2 reads ANQGSEA. The CDR3 nucleotides are TGCAGCGTGGGGACAGGGGCGAACACTGAAGCTTTCTTT. As protein: CSVGTGANTEAFF.

The gene calls are TRBV29-1 and TRBJ2-2; 8 bases map to TRBD1. The CDR3 runs to 16 residues. The junction had 6 bases not matched to a gene; V was cut back by 3 bases and J by 0 bases. Germline-derived CDR1 and CDR2 are SQVTM and ANQGSEA. Here the CDR3 reads CSVDLRGPANTGELFF. CDR3 DNA: TGCAGCGTTGACCTCAGGGGGCCAGCGAACACCGGGGAGCTGTTTTTT.

This rearrangement joins TRBV11-2 to TRBJ2-7; weak D call: TRBD1 (5 bases). Germline V gene data show CDR1 as SGHAT and CDR2 as FQNNGV. Between the trimmed V and J ends, which lost 3 bases and 4 bases, there was a span of 19 bases. The length of the CDR3 is 16 residues. DNA for the CDR3: TGTGCCAGCAGCTTTGGGGTTTGGGGCACTACTTACGAGCAGTACTTC. Protein product: CASSFGVWGTTYEQYF.

This clone was observed a few times. The chain carries TRBV4-1 and TRBJ1-2, with a tentative D call TRBD1 (5 bases). The length of the CDR3 is 16 residues. With 3 bases removed from V and 7 bases from J, the gap between germline ends came to 21 bases. CDR1 and CDR2 from the germline V gene are MGHRA and YSYEKL. The CDR3 DNA sequence: TGCGCCAGCAGCCACCTTACCAGGGATACCTCTGGTGGCTACACCTTC. Protein product: CASSHLTRDTSGGYTF.

This clone came up a few times. The V and J genes are TRBV2 and TRBJ1-2, with 12 nucleotides matching TRBD1. The germline V gene has CDR1 SNHLY and CDR2 FYNNEI. This CDR3 contains 15 residues. V lost 6 bases, J lost 8 bases, and 10 bases stayed unmatched. Written as DNA, the CDR3 is TGTGCCAGCAGGGCCGGGACAGGGGGCCGGTGGGGCTACACCTTC. Its protein is CASRAGTGGRWGYTF.

The chain uses TRBV6-1 and TRBJ2-1; 7 bases map to TRBD1. Germline loops: CDR1 MNHNS, CDR2 SASEGT. The CDR3 is made up of 16 amino acids. V dropped 4 bases and J dropped 4; count of bases not matched to a gene: 10. The CDR3 sequence: CASSGPGQAIYNEQFF. The CDR3 DNA reads as TGTGCCAGCAGTGGCCCCGGACAGGCCATATACAATGAGCAGTTCTTC.

The chain combines TRBV5-5 with TRBJ2-7; D remains ambiguous. The germline V gene has CDR1 SGHKS and CDR2 YYEKEE (reference sequence). V was trimmed by 3 bases and J by 3 bases, leaving 10 bases between them. This CDR3 comprises 13 residues. The CDR3 DNA reads TGTGCCAGCAGCTCGAAAGCTAGCTACGAGCAGTACTTC. Translation: CASSSKASYEQYF.